The 32 T cell receptor beta chains below come from one sample, sequenced in a study of cytomegalovirus exposure and HLA in healthy donors (dated by TCRdb to the late 2010s). The library was generated by the immunoSEQ multiplex PCR assay. For the multiplex PCR, a mixture combining 60 forward primers for TCR Vbeta segments and 13 reverse primers for TCR Jbeta segments was used. TCRdb obtained this table from immuneACCESS and retained in-frame rearrangements with V and J assigned. These tables miss some clones; where compared with another copy, unresolved V genes account for less than half of the shortfall, and the remainder is unexplained. The table for this sample lists fewer than 200,000 clones; over 70% of them were counted only once. Together, the top ten hold 2.5% to 3.5% of the sample. Sequenced material: PBMCs. The origin of the receptors is a woman in her 50s in good health and CMV-seropositive.

In the case of this clone: This same CDR3 is encoded by further DNA sequences in the sample. The CDR3 reads CASSRGQNYGYTF. The CDR3 coding sequence is TGTGCCAGCAGTCGCGGGCAAAACTATGGCTACACCTTC. The V gene is TRBV6-5, the J gene TRBJ1-2, with D uncertain. Germline V lookup: CDR1 MNHEY, CDR2 SVGAGI. The CDR3 is made up of 13 amino acids. Trimming pared 5 bases from V and 2 bases from J, leaving 9 bases between.

Concerning this clone: The junction shows a germline mismatch at one end, possibly a read error. This chain uses TRBV10-3 with TRBJ2-5, with 15 positions matching TRBD2. The CDR3 runs to 17 residues. CDR1 and CDR2 (germline): ENHRY, SYGVKD. This chain's CDR3 is CASSPGLAGGVQETQYF. As DNA, the CDR3 is TGTGCCAGCAGTCCGGGACTAGCGGGGGGCGTCCAAGAGACCCAGTACTTC.

The chain employs TRBV27 and TRBJ2-1; no definite D call. Between the trimmed V and J ends, which lost 6 bases and 2 bases, there was a span of 8 bases. The CDR3 is made up of 13 amino acids. Looked up from germline, CDR1 is MNHEY and CDR2 is SMNVEV (reference sequence). The CDR3 sequence is CASRDWAYNEQFF. CDR3 DNA: TGTGCCAGCAGAGACTGGGCCTACAATGAGCAGTTCTTC.

V gene TRBV19 combines with J gene TRBJ1-5, with 8 nucleotides matching TRBD1. CDR1 is LNHDA and CDR2 is SQIVND in the germline V gene (reference sequence). CDR3 size: 14 residues. V shed 5 bases, J shed 4 bases, and the junction held 4 bases outside the gene matches. The DNA for the CDR3 is TGTGCCAGTAGTGTAAGACAGGGGAATCAGCCCCAGCATTTT. It yields the protein CASSVRQGNQPQHF.

V usage is TRBV5-1 and J usage is TRBJ2-5; 11 bases line up with TRBD2. The CDR3 length is 16 residues. V shed 0 bases, J shed 4 bases, and the junction held 5 bases outside the gene matches. Germline V gene sequence: CDR1 SGHRS, CDR2 YFSETQ. CDR3 protein: CASSLVPSGGSETQYF. DNA for the CDR3: TGCGCCAGCAGCTTGGTCCCTAGCGGGGGGTCAGAGACCCAGTACTTC.

The genes are TRBV6-6 and TRBJ1-2, with D perhaps matching TRBD1 (6 bases). The CDR3 runs 11 residues. Germline CDR1 is MNHNY and CDR2 is SVGAGI (reference sequence). The CDR3 DNA follows: TGTGTTTCCAGGGGTAACTATGGCTACACCTTC. It yields the protein CVSRGNYGYTF.

This clone appeared once. The chain's CDR3 is CASSLANNEKLFF. In DNA, the CDR3 is TGTGCCAGCAGCTTGGCAAATAATGAAAAACTGTTTTTT. The rearrangement uses TRBV5-6 and TRBJ1-4; D ambiguous. This CDR3 region has 13 residues. The V end lost 0 bases, the J end lost 4 bases, and 4 bases lay between the germline ends. CDR1 is SGHDT, CDR2 YYEEEE, per germline. Complete variable domain (other parts from reference TRBV5-6 and TRBJ1-4): DAGVTQSPTHLIKTRGQQVTLRCSPKSGHDTVSWYQQALGQGPQFIFQYYEEEERQRGNFPDRFSGHQFPNYSSELNVNALLLGDSALYLCASSLANNEKLFFGSGTQLSVL.

The genes are TRBV7-8 and TRBJ2-2, with D perhaps matching TRBD1 (7 bases). The CDR3 runs to 16 residues. Germline CDR1 reads SGHVS; CDR2 reads FQNEAQ. Trimming cost V 4 bases and J 4 bases, with 16 bases left between them. CDR3 sequence: CASSSSGGGITGELFF. As DNA, the CDR3 is TGTGCCAGCAGCTCCTCAGGGGGAGGTATCACCGGGGAGCTGTTTTTT.

The chain combines TRBV5-1 with TRBJ1-6, with D tentatively TRBD1 (6 bases). V was clipped by 2 bases and J by 8 bases, with 11 bases between them. The CDR3 is 14 residues long. Germline lookup yields CDR1 SGHRS and CDR2 YFSETQ. Here the CDR3 DNA reads TGCGCCAGCAGCTTACGGGGGGGCGATTCACCCCTCCACTTT. This codes for CASSLRGGDSPLHF.

The chain combines TRBV5-1 with TRBJ2-6, with 11 bases aligning to TRBD1. V gave up 4 bases and J gave up 3 bases; unmatched junction bases: 6. Germline values: CDR1 SGHRS, CDR2 YFSETQ. This CDR3 has 17 amino acids. The CDR3 here is CASSPWTGGGGANVLTF. DNA for the CDR3: TGCGCCAGCAGCCCATGGACAGGGGGCGGTGGGGCCAACGTCCTGACTTTC. Drawing the rest from reference TRBV5-1 and TRBJ2-6, the complete variable domain is KAGVTQTPRYLIKTRGQQVTLSCSPISGHRSVSWYQQTPGQGLQFLFEYFSETQRNKGNFPGRFSGRQFSNSRSEMNVSTLELGDSALYLCASSPWTGGGGANVLTFGAGSRLTVL.

The chain is built from TRBV18 and TRBJ1-1; D remains ambiguous. V lost 6 bases and J 4 bases, leaving 12 bases between the germline ends. Germline CDR1 reads KGHSH; CDR2 reads LQKENI. This CDR3 region has 13 residues. The CDR3 DNA is TGTGCCAGCTCCCGAGACGAGGCCACTGAAGCTTTCTTT. Protein product: CASSRDEATEAFF.

The V and J genes are TRBV6-1 and TRBJ2-5; no clear D gene. CDR1 and CDR2 (germline): MNHNS, SASEGT. The CDR3 has 16 residues. Deletions cut 4 bases from V and 3 bases from J, with 18 bases between. The CDR3 DNA follows: TGTGCCAGCAGTGGGGTAGCAGCCCCACCCAAAGAGACCCAGTACTTC. Encoded protein: CASSGVAAPPKETQYF.

This chain connects TRBV7-6 to TRBJ2-3, with D perhaps TRBD2 (6 bases). CDR1 SGHVS and CDR2 FNYEAQ come from the germline V gene. This CDR3 has 11 amino acids. V was cut by 10 bases and J by 5 bases, with 10 bases left in between. The CDR3 sequence: CAIRRGDTQYF. CDR3 bases: TGTGCCATCAGGCGGGGAGATACGCAGTATTTT.

The CDR3 spells CASSYQSQANTGELFF. In DNA, the CDR3 is TGTGCCAGCAGCTATCAAAGTCAGGCGAACACCGGGGAGCTGTTTTTT. The chain employs TRBV7-9 and TRBJ2-2; D unresolved. CDR1 is SEHNR, CDR2 FQNEAQ, per germline (reference sequence). The germline V and J ends were trimmed by 4 bases and 0 bases, with 12 bases remaining between them. The CDR3 totals 16 residues.

V is TRBV4-2 and J is TRBJ1-2; TRBD1 matches at 11 bases. Germline CDR1 reads LGHNA; CDR2 reads YNFKEQ. The CDR3 loop spans 16 amino acids. Trimming removed 0 bases from V and 6 bases from J; junction bases left unmatched: 6. As DNA, the CDR3 is TGTGCCAGCAGCCAAGATGGGACAGGGGGGCTTCATGGCTACACCTTC. Protein sequence: CASSQDGTGGLHGYTF.

This chain joins TRBV6-5 and TRBJ2-1, with a possible D match to TRBD1 (6 bases). This CDR3 has 12 amino acids. V lost 7 bases and J 5 bases, leaving 9 bases between the germline ends. The germline V gene encodes CDR1 MNHEY and CDR2 SVGAGI. CDR3 DNA sequence: TGTGCCAGCATGGGGGCGAACAATGAGCAGTTCTTC. This translates into CASMGANNEQFF.

The chain is built from TRBV19 and TRBJ1-5, with a possible D match to TRBD1 (6 bases). CDR3 length: 17 residues. Germline CDR1 and CDR2: LNHDA and SQIVND (reference sequence). Trimming cost V 5 bases and J 5 bases, with 22 bases left between them. CDR3 sequence: CASSFLGHTSSDQPQHF. The CDR3 DNA reads as TGTGCCAGTAGTTTTCTGGGACACACTTCGTCGGATCAGCCCCAGCATTTT.

This clone appeared a few times. The chain couples TRBV6-5 to TRBJ1-1, with 7 bases aligning to TRBD1. Germline lookup yields CDR1 MNHEY and CDR2 SVGAGI. The V gene end was trimmed by 6 bases and the J gene end by 1 base; junction bases not matched to a gene: 8. The CDR3 contains 15 residues. The CDR3 DNA reads as TGTGCCAGCAGAGCAAGGGACAGCACGAACACTGAAGCTTTCTTT. This translates into CASRARDSTNTEAFF.

The CDR3 bases are TGTGCCAGCAGCCAAGATCTCCAGACTTATAGCAATCAGCCCCAGCATTTT. Its translation is CASSQDLQTYSNQPQHF. J is TRBJ1-5 and V is TRBV4-2; D is ambiguous. The CDR3 contains 17 residues. The V end lost 0 bases, the J end lost 0 bases, and 12 bases lay between the germline ends. The germline CDR1 and CDR2 sequences are LGHNA and YNFKEQ.

This rearrangement joins TRBV5-1 to TRBJ1-2, with TRBD1 as a possible D gene (6 bases). The CDR3 length is 12 residues. Per germline, CDR1 SGHRS and CDR2 YFSETQ. V lost 3 bases and J 6 bases, leaving 9 bases between the germline ends. The CDR3 DNA reads as TGCGCCAGCAGCTCGGACAGAGATGGCTACACCTTC. It encodes CASSSDRDGYTF.

This clone was seen just once. This sequence joins TRBV10-3 and TRBJ2-5; 7 bases map to TRBD1. The CDR3 runs 16 residues. J lost 6 bases, V lost 2 bases, and 12 bases had no gene match. The germline V gene encodes CDR1 ENHRY and CDR2 SYGVKD. The CDR3 reads CAISEERTGDRKTQYF. The CDR3 coding sequence is TGTGCCATCAGTGAGGAGAGAACAGGGGATAGGAAGACCCAGTACTTC.

The V and J genes are TRBV7-3 and TRBJ2-1, with unresolved D. CDR3 size: 13 residues. Trimming stripped 3 bases from V and 4 bases from J, with 7 bases between. Germline CDR1 is SGHTA and CDR2 is FQGTGA. The CDR3 region is CASSFDQYNEQFF. In DNA, the CDR3 is TGTGCCAGCAGCTTTGATCAGTACAATGAGCAGTTCTTC. Using reference TRBV7-3 and TRBJ2-1 for the parts outside the CDR3, the full variable domain is GAGVSQTPSNKVTEKGKYVELRCDPISGHTALYWYRQSLGQGPEFLIYFQGTGAADDSGLPNDRFFAVRPEGSVSTLKIQRTERGDSAVYLCASSFDQYNEQFFGPGTRLTVL.

The chain employs TRBV7-6 and TRBJ1-2; 9 bases are shared with TRBD1. Losses at the gene ends were 4 bases for V and 7 bases for J; bases not matched to a gene: 7. This CDR3 comprises 14 residues. CDR1 SGHVS and CDR2 FNYEAQ come from the germline V gene. The CDR3 here is CASSSIQGASGYTF. DNA of the CDR3: TGTGCCAGCAGCTCAATACAGGGGGCGTCTGGCTACACCTTC.

This clone was detected only once. The chain links TRBV15 to TRBJ2-5, with 9 bases aligning to TRBD2. Germline CDR1 and CDR2: LNHNV and YYDKDF (reference sequence). The V and J ends lost 6 bases and 4 bases, in that order; junction bases with no gene match: 12. The CDR3 contains 16 residues. The chain's CDR3 is CATSWDPGTSRETQYF. The CDR3 coding sequence is TGTGCCACCAGTTGGGACCCCGGGACTAGCAGAGAGACCCAGTACTTC.

The rearrangement links TRBV7-6 to TRBJ2-1; 7 positions agree with TRBD1. This CDR3 is 13 amino acids long. The trim removed 5 bases at V and 10 bases at J, leaving 8 bases unmatched. Germline assignment: CDR1 SGHVS and CDR2 FNYEAQ. CDR3 DNA sequence: TGTGCCAGCAGCCCCTCTCTCAGGGGGGAGCAGTTCTTC. This codes for CASSPSLRGEQFF.

CDR3 sequence reads: CASSVSGPNTGELFF. Written as DNA, the CDR3 is TGCGCCAGCAGCGTTAGCGGGCCGAACACCGGGGAGCTGTTTTTT. The chain is built from TRBV5-1 and TRBJ2-2; TRBD2 aligns across 7 bases. V shed 4 bases, J shed 0 bases, and the junction held 3 bases outside the gene matches. Germline values: CDR1 SGHRS, CDR2 YFSETQ. This CDR3 spans 15 amino acids. The whole variable domain, remainder taken from reference TRBV5-1 and TRBJ2-2, is KAGVTQTPRYLIKTRGQQVTLSCSPISGHRSVSWYQQTPGQGLQFLFEYFSETQRNKGNFPGRFSGRQFSNSRSEMNVSTLELGDSALYLCASSVSGPNTGELFFGEGSRLTVL.

The chain uses TRBV6-1 and TRBJ2-1, with D possibly matching TRBD2 (6 bases). Trimming stripped 8 bases from V and 5 bases from J, with 13 bases between. Germline V gene lookup returns CDR1 MNHNS and CDR2 SASEGT. The CDR3 loop spans 13 amino acids. CDR3 in DNA: TGTGCCAGCTCTTGGGCGGGGAACAATGAGCAGTTCTTC. Protein sequence: CASSWAGNNEQFF.

The rearrangement links TRBV6-5 to TRBJ2-6, with a possible D match to TRBD1 (5 bases). CDR1 and CDR2 (germline): MNHEY, SVGAGI. CDR3 length equals 16 residues. The V end was cut by 2 bases, the J end by 2 bases, with 10 bases between. CDR3: CASSYATATGANVLTF. The DNA of the CDR3 is TGTGCCAGCAGTTACGCGACAGCGACTGGGGCCAACGTCCTGACTTTC.

The chain joins TRBV2 to TRBJ1-2, with D possibly being TRBD1 (5 bases). The CDR3 contains 14 residues. CDR1 and CDR2 from the germline V gene are SNHLY and FYNNEI. Trimming stripped 4 bases from V and 8 bases from J, with 17 bases between. The CDR3 sequence: CASSVVDGGGGYTF. The CDR3 DNA follows: TGTGCCAGCAGTGTTGTCGACGGGGGAGGAGGCTACACCTTC.

This clone came up a few times. The chain has TRBV27 and TRBJ2-7; TRBD2 is a possible D gene (6 bases). There are 14 residues in the CDR3. Germline CDR1 is MNHEY and CDR2 is SMNVEV (reference sequence). Trimming took 2 bases from V and 3 from J, leaving 11 bases between them. The CDR3 nucleotides read TGTGCCAGCAGTTTACGGGACGGGGGCTACGAGCAGTACTTC. This encodes CASSLRDGGYEQYF.

The chain is built from TRBV11-2 and TRBJ1-2; D is perhaps TRBD1 (6 bases). The V gene lost 4 bases and the J gene lost 1 base, with 22 bases spanning the gap. In germline, CDR1 is SGHAT, CDR2 FQNNGV. The CDR3 is made up of 18 amino acids. CDR3 sequence (DNA): TGTGCCAGCAGCTCTACGTTGGGGGGGCGGAAGAATAACTATGGCTACACCTTC. This translates into CASSSTLGGRKNNYGYTF.

J is TRBJ2-7 and V is TRBV11-2; maybe TRBD2 (6 bases). The CDR3 is 12 residues long. CDR1 SGHAT and CDR2 FQNNGV come from the germline V gene. V shed 1 base and J shed 5 bases, with 6 bases lying between them. The CDR3 DNA sequence: TGTGCCAGCAGCTTAGGACTAGACGAGCAGTACTTC. It yields the protein CASSLGLDEQYF.